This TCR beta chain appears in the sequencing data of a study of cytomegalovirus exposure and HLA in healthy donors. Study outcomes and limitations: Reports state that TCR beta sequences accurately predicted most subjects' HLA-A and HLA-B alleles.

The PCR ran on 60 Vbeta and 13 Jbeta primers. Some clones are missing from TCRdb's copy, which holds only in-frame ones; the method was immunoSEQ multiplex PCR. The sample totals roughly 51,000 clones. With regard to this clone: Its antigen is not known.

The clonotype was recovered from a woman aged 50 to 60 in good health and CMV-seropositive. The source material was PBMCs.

CDR3 sequence reads: CASKKYEGSYNEQFF. The CDR3 region has the DNA TGTGCCAGCAAGAAATACGAGGGCTCCTACAATGAGCAGTTCTTC. The chain employs TRBV6-5 and TRBJ2-1; tentatively, D is TRBD2 (5 bases). Germline CDR1 MNHEY, CDR2 SVGAGI. V lost 7 bases, J lost 0 bases, and 13 bases lay in between. The CDR3 extends over 15 amino acids.